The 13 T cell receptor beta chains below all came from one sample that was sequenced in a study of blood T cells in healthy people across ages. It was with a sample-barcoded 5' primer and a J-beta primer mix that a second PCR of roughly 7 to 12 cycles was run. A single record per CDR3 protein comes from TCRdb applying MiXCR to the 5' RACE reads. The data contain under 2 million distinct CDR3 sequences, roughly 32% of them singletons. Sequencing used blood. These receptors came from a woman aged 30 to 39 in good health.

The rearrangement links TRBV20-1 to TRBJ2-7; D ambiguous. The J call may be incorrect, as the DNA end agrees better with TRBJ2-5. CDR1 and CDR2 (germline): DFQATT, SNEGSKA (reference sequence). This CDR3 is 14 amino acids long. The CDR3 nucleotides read TGCAGTGCTAGAGAGGCGATGAGCATTGAGACCCAGTACTTC. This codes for CSAREAMSIETQYF.

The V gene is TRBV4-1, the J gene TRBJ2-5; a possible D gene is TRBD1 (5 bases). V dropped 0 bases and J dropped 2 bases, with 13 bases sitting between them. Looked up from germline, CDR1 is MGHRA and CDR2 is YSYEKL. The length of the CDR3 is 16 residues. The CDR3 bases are TGCGCCAGCAGCCAAGATGGGGCCCGGCAGCAAGAGACCCAGTACTTC. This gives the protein CASSQDGARQQETQYF.

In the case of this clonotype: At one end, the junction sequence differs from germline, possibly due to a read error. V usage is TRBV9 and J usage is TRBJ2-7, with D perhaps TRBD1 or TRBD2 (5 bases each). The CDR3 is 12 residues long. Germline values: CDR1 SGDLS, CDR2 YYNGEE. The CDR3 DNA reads TGTGCCTGCAGCGCAGGGAGCTACGAGCAGTACTTC. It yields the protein CACSAGSYEQYF.

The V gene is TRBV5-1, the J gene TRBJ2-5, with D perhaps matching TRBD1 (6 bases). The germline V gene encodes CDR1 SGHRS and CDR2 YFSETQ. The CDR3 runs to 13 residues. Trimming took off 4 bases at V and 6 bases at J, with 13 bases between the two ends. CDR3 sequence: CASSATGAQTQYF. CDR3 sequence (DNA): TGCGCCAGCAGCGCGACAGGAGCCCAGACCCAGTACTTC.

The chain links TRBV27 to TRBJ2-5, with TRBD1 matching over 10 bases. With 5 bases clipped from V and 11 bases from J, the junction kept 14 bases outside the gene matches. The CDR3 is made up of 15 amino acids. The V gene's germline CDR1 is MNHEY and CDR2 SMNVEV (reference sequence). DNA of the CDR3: TGTGCCAGCAGTCCGGACAGGGGGGATTACAATGAGCAGTACTTC. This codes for CASSPDRGDYNEQYF.

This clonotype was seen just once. CDR3 region: CASSLGGASGGFFETQYF. CDR3 sequence (DNA): TGTGCCAGCAGCTTGGGGGGAGCTAGCGGAGGTTTCTTTGAGACCCAGTACTTC. This rearrangement joins TRBV5-6 to TRBJ2-5, with 7 positions matching TRBD2. This CDR3 has 18 amino acids. Germline values: CDR1 SGHDT, CDR2 YYEEEE. The junction had 16 bases not matched to a gene; V was cut back by 0 bases and J by 5 bases.

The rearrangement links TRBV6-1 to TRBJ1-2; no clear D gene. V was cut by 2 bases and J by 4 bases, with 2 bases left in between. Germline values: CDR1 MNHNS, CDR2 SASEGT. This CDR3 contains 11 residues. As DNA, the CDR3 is TGTGCCAGCAGTGAACGCTATGGCTACACCTTC. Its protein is CASSERYGYTF.

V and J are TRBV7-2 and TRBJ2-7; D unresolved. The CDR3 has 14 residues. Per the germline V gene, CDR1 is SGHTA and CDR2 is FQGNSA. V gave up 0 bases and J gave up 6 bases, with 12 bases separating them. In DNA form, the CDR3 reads TGTGCCAGCAGCTTAGCGGGCAGGCCCAGCGAGCAGTACTTC. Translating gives CASSLAGRPSEQYF.

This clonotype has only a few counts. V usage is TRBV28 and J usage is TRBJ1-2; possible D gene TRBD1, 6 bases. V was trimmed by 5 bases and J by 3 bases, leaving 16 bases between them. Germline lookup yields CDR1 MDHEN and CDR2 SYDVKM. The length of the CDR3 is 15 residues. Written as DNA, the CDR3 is TGTGCCAGCAGTACTTACAGGGAAGGGGACTATGGCTACACCTTC. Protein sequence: CASSTYREGDYGYTF.

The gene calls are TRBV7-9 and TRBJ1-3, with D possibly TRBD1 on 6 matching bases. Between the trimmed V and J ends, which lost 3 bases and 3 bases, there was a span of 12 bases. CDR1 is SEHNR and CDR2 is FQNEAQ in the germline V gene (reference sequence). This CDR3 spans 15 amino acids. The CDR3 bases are TGTGCCAGCAGCTTGTCGGGGGGCCTTGGAAACACCATATATTTT. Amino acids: CASSLSGGLGNTIYF. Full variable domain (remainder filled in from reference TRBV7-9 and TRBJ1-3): DTGVSQNPRHKITKRGQNVTFRCDPISEHNRLYWYRQTLGQGPEFLTYFQNEAQLEKSRLLSDRFSAERPKGSFSTLEIQRTEQGDSAMYLCASSLSGGLGNTIYFGEGSWLTVV.

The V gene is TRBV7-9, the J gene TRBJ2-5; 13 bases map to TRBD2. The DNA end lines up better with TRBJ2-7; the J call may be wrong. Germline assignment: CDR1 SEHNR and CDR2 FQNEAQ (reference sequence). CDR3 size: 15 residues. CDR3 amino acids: CATIGTSGTSYEQYF. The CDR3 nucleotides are TGTGCCACCATAGGGACTAGCGGGACCTCCTACGAGCAGTACTTC.

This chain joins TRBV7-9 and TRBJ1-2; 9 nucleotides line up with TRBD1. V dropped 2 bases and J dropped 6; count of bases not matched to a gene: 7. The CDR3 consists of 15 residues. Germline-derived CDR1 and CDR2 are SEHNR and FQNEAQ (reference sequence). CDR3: CASSLLWTGVNGYTF. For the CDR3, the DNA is TGTGCCAGCAGCTTATTATGGACAGGGGTTAATGGCTACACCTTC.

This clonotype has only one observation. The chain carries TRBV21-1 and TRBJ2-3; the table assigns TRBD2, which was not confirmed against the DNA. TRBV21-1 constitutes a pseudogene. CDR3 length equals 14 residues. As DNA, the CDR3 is TGTGCCAGCCGACCTAGCGTTAGCACAGATACGCAGTATTTT. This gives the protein CASRPSVSTDTQYF.